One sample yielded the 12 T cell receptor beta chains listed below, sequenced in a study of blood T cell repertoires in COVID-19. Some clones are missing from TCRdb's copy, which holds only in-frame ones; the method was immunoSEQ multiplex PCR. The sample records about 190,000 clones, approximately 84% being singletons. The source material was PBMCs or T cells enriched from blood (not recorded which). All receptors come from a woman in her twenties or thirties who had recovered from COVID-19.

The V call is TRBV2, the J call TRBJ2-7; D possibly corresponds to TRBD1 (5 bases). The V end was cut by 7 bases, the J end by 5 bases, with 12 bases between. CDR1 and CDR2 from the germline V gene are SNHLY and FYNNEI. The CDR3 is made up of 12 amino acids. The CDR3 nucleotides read TGTGCCAGCAAGGCAGGGAACCACGAGCAGTACTTC. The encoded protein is CASKAGNHEQYF.

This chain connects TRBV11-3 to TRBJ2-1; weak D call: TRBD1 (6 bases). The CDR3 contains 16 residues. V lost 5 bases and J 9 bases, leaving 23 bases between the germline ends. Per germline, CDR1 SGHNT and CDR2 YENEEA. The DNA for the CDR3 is TGTGCCAGCAGCCAAGGGGCAGGGGCGCGAGGTACTGAGCAGTTCTTC. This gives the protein CASSQGAGARGTEQFF. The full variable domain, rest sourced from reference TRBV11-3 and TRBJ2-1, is EAGVVQSPRYKIIEKKQPVAFWCNPISGHNTLYWYLQNLGQGPELLIRYENEEAVDDSQLPKDRFSAERLKGVDSTLKIQPAELGDSAVYLCASSQGAGARGTEQFFGPGTRLTVL.

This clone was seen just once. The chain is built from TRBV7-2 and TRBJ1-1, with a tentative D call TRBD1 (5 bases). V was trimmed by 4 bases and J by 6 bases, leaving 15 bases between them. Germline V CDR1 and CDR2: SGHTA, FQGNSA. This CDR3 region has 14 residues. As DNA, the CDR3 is TGTGCCAGCAGCTCACTGGGGGGGAGTTCTGAAGCTTTCTTT. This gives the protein CASSSLGGSSEAFF.

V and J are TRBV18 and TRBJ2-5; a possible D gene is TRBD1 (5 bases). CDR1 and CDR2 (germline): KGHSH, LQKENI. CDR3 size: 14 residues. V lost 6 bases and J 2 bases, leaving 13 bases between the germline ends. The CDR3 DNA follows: TGTGCCAGCTCCCGGGCCAGGGCACAAGAGACCCAGTACTTC. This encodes CASSRARAQETQYF.

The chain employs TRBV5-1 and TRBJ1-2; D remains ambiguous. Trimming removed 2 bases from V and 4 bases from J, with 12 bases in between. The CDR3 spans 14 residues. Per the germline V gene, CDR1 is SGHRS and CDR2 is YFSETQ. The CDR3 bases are TGCGCCAGCAGCTTCGCTGAGGAGGCCTATGGCTACACCTTC. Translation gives CASSFAEEAYGYTF.

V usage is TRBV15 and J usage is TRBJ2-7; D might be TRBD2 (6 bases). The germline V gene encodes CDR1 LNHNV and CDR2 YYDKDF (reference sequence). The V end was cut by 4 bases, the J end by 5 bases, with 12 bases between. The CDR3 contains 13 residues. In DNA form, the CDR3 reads TGTGCCACCAGCACCGCGGGGCTGGACGAGCAGTACTTC. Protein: CATSTAGLDEQYF.

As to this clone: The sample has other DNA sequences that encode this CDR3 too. DNA for the CDR3: TGTGCCAGCTCACCCGACAGGGGCACTGAAGCTTTCTTT. It specifies CASSPDRGTEAFF. The V call is TRBV18, the J call TRBJ1-1; 8 nucleotides match TRBD1. Germline loops: CDR1 KGHSH, CDR2 LQKENI. The CDR3 is 13 amino acids. Trimming took 3 bases from V and 4 from J; bases not matched to a gene: 1. Full variable domain (rest looked up from reference TRBV18 and TRBJ1-1): NAGVMQNPRHLVRRRGQEARLRCSPMKGHSHVYWYRQLPEEGLKFMVYLQKENIIDESGMPKERFSAEFPKEGPSILRIQQVVRGDSAAYFCASSPDRGTEAFFGQGTRLTVV.

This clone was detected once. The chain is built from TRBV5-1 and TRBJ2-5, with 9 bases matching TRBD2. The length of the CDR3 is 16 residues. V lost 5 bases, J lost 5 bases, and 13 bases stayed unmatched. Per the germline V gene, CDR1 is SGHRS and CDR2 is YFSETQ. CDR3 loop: CASRVDGGGARETQYF. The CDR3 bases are TGCGCCAGCAGAGTGGATGGCGGGGGGGCTCGGGAGACCCAGTACTTC. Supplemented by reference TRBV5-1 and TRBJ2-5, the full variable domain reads KAGVTQTPRYLIKTRGQQVTLSCSPISGHRSVSWYQQTPGQGLQFLFEYFSETQRNKGNFPGRFSGRQFSNSRSEMNVSTLELGDSALYLCASRVDGGGARETQYFGPGTRLLVL.

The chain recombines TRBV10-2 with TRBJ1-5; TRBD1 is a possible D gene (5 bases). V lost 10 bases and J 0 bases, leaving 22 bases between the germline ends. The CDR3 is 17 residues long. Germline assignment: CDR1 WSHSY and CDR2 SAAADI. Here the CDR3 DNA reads TGCGCCACCCATGGGGACTTGGGGAGGGATAGCAATCAGCCCCAGCATTTT. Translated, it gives CATHGDLGRDSNQPQHF.

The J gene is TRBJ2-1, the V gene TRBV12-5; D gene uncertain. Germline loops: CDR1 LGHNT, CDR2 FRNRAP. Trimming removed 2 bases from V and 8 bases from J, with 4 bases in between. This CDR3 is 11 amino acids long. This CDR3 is CASGLFDEQFF. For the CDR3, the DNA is TGTGCTAGTGGTTTGTTCGATGAGCAGTTCTTC.

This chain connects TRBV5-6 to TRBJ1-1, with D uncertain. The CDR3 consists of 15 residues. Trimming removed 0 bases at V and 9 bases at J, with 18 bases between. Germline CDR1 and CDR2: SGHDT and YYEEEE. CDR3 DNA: TGTGCCAGCAGCTTGGCCGTCAGGCCATCAGCAAAAGCTTTCTTT. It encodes CASSLAVRPSAKAFF.

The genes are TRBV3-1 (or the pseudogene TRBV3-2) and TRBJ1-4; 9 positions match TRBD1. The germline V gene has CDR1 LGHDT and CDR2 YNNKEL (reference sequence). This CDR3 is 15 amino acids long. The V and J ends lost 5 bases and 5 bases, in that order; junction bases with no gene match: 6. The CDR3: CASSFRQGGNEKLFF. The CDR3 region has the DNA TGTGCCAGCAGCTTCCGACAGGGGGGGAATGAAAAACTGTTTTTT.